This T cell receptor beta chain was sequenced for a study of T cell repertoires in cytomegalovirus infection. Study overall: Matching HLA type and CMV infection were both indicated by public TCR beta signatures. Study-wide results and caveats: HLA-C-restricted CMV clonotypes gave the most frequent clonotype in two of eight donors. Adding up the frequency of public TCR beta families identified people who carried CMV plus the relevant HLA.

The CDR3 runs to 14 residues. Per germline, CDR1 LNHDA and CDR2 SQIVND (reference sequence). The V and J ends lost 1 base and 3 bases respectively, with 7 bases between them. TCRdb re-called the reads through MiXCR, storing one row per CDR3 protein. The table has about 68,000 distinct CDR3 sequences, 22% seen once; the top ten hold approximately 79%. About this clonotype itself: Its target is unknown.

The chain uses TRBV19 and TRBJ2-1; D gene ambiguous. The receptor's source is a human donor in good health (CMV status not recorded). Some clones in this sample may be carry-over from other donors' samples. Sequenced input: PBMCs, sequenced either directly or after in vitro stimulation (not recorded which). CDR3 nucleotide sequence: TGTGCCAGTAGTATAGGTGGGAACTACAATGAGCAGTTCTTC. Residues: CASSIGGNYNEQFF.